This TCR beta chain was captured by sequencing in a study of blood T cells in healthy people across ages. Next came a second PCR, run for about 7 to 12 cycles, which used a sample-barcoded 5' primer along with a J-beta primer mix. Each cDNA molecule was tagged by a template-switch adaptor with 12 random nucleotides. TCRdb itself ran the 5' RACE reads through MiXCR, one entry per CDR3 protein. The sample comprises around 1,900,000 distinct CDR3 sequences, about 39% of which are singletons, and 23% rests with the top ten. They isolated at least 7 million PBMCs from each sample. Per germline, CDR1 SQVTM and CDR2 ANQGSEA. The CDR3 is 14 residues long.

This TCR was sampled from a human donor in good health. Sequenced material: blood. The chain combines TRBV29-1 with TRBJ2-7, with D tentatively TRBD1 (7 bases). The CDR3: CSGGGTDKAYEQYF. CDR3 nucleotides: TGCAGTGGGGGCGGGACAGACAAAGCTTACGAGCAGTACTTC.